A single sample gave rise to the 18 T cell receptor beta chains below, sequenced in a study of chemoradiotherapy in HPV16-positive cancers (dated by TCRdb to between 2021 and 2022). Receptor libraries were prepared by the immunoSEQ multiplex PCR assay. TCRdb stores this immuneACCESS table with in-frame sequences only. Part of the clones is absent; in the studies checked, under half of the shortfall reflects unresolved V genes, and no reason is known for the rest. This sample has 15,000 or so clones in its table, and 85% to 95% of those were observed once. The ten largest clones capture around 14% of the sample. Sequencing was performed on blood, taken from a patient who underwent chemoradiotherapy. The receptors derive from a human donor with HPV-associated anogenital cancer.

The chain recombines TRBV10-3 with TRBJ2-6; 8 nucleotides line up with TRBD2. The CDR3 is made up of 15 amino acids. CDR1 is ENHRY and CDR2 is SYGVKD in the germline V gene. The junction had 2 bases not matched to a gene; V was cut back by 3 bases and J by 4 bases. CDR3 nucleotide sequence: TGTGCCATCAGTGATAGCGGGGCCGGGGCCAACGTCCTGACTTTC. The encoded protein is CAISDSGAGANVLTF.

Written as DNA, the CDR3 is TGTGCCTGTCAGGCGGATTGGCAGAGCACTGAAGCTTTCTTT. Amino acid sequence: CACQADWQSTEAFF. This chain uses TRBV6-1 with TRBJ1-1; D uncertain. Per the germline V gene, CDR1 is MNHNS and CDR2 is SASEGT. V lost 11 bases and J 4 bases, leaving 20 bases between the germline ends. The CDR3 sequence is 14 residues long.

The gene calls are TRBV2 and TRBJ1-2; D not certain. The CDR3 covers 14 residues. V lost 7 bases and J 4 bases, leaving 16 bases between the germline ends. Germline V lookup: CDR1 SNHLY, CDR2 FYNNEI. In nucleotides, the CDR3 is TGTGCCAGCATAGAAAGGGATCCGCGCTATGGCTACACCTTC. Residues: CASIERDPRYGYTF.

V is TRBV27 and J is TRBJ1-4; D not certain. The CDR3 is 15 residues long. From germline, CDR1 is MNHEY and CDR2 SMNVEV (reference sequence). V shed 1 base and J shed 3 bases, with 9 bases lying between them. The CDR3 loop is CASSLFRGSNEKLFF. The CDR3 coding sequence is TGTGCCAGCAGTTTATTTCGGGGTTCTAATGAAAAACTGTTTTTT.

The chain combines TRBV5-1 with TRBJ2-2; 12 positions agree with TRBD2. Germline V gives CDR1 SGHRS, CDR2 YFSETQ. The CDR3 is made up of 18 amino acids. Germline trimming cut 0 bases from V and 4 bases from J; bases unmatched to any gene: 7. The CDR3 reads CASSLGPGLAGVTGELFF. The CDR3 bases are TGCGCCAGCAGCTTGGGACCGGGACTAGCGGGTGTCACCGGGGAGCTGTTTTTT.

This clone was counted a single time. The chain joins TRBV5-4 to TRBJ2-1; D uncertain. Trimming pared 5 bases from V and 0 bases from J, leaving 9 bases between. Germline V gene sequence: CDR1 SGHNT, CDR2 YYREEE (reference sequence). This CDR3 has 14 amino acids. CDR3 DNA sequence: TGTGCCAGCAGAACTCACAGCTCCTACAATGAGCAGTTCTTC. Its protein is CASRTHSSYNEQFF.

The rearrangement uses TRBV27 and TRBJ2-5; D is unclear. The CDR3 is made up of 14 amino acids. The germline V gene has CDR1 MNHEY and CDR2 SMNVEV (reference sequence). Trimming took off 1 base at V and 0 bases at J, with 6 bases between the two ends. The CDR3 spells CASSLYRNQETQYF. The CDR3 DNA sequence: TGTGCCAGCAGTTTATATCGCAACCAAGAGACCCAGTACTTC.

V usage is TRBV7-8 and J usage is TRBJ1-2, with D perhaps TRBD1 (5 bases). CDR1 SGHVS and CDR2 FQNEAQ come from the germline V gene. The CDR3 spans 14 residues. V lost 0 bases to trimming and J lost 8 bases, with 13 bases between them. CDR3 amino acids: CASSLAGRDSGYTF. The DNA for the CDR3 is TGTGCCAGCAGCTTAGCGGGGAGGGACTCCGGCTACACCTTC.

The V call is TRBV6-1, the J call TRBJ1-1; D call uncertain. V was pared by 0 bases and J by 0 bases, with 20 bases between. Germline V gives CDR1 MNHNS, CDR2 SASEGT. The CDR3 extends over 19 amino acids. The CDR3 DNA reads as TGTGCCAGCAGTGAAGCGTGGCAGTTTATCGTGGGGATGAACACTGAAGCTTTCTTT. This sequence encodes CASSEAWQFIVGMNTEAFF.

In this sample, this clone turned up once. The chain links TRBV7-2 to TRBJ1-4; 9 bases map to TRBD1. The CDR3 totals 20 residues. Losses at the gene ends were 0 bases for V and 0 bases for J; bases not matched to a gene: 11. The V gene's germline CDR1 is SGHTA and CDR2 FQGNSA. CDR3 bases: TGTGCCAGCAGCTTAGCCCTCACAGGACAGGGGATTGCAACTAATGAAAAACTGTTTTTT. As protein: CASSLALTGQGIATNEKLFF.

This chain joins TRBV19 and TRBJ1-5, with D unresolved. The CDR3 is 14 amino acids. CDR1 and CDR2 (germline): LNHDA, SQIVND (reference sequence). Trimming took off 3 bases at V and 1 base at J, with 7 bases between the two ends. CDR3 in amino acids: CASSMRASNQPQHF. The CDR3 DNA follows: TGTGCCAGTAGTATGCGGGCGAGCAATCAGCCCCAGCATTTT.

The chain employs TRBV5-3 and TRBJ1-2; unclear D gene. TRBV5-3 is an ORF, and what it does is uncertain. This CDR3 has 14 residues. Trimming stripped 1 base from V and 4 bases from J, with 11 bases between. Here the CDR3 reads CARSLPWHFYGYTF. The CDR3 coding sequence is TGTGCCAGAAGCTTGCCATGGCACTTCTATGGCTACACCTTC.

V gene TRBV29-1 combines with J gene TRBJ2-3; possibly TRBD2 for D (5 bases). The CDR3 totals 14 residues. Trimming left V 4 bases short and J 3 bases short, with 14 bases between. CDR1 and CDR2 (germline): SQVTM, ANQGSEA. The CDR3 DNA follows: TGCAGCGTTGGAGCGGAATCGAATACAGATACGCAGTATTTT. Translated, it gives CSVGAESNTDTQYF.

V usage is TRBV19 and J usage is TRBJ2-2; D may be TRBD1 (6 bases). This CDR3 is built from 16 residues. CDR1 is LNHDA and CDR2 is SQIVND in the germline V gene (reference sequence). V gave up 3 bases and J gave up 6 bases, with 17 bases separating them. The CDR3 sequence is CASSIRPGEGPGELFF. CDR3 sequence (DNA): TGTGCCAGTAGTATTAGGCCAGGGGAAGGCCCCGGGGAGCTGTTTTTT. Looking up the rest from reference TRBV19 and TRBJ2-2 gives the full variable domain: DGGITQSPKYLFRKEGQNVTLSCEQNLNHDAMYWYRQDPGQGLRLIYYSQIVNDFQKGDIAEGYSVSREKKESFPLTVTSAQKNPTAFYLCASSIRPGEGPGELFFGEGSRLTVL.

The CDR3 loop reads CASRPMTTGGTFGYTF. The CDR3 DNA follows: TGTGCCAGTAGGCCCATGACTACAGGGGGTACCTTTGGCTACACCTTC. The chain combines TRBV19 with TRBJ1-2; the match to TRBD1 covers 8 bases. Germline V lookup: CDR1 LNHDA, CDR2 SQIVND (reference sequence). CDR3 length equals 16 residues. Trimming cost V 6 bases and J 7 bases; bases outside gene matches: 16.

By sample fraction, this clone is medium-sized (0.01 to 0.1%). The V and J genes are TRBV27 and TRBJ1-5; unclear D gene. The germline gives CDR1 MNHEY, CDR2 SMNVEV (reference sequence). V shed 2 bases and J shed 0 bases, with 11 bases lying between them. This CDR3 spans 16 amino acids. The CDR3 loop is CASSLDPSSSNQPQHF. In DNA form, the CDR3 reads TGTGCCAGCAGTTTAGATCCTTCGAGTAGCAATCAGCCCCAGCATTTT.

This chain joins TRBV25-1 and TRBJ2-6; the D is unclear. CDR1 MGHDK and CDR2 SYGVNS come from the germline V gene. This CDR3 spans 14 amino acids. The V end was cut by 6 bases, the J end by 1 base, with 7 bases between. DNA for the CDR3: TGTGCCAGCAGATTTGGGTCTGGGGCCAACGTCCTGACTTTC. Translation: CASRFGSGANVLTF.

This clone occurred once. CDR3 coding DNA: TGCGCCAGCAGCGTATCTGGGGGGCCTGGCGAGACCCAGTACTTC. It codes for CASSVSGGPGETQYF. The chain carries TRBV5-1 and TRBJ2-5; D is tentatively TRBD1 or TRBD2 (6 bases each). The CDR3 consists of 15 residues. CDR1 is SGHRS, CDR2 YFSETQ, per germline. Trimming took off 4 bases at V and 5 bases at J, with 18 bases between the two ends.